The clone carrying this T cell receptor beta chain is a singleton in its sample. This entry comes from a study of OX40 agonist ivuxolimab in advanced cancers. Profiled with immunoSEQ multiplex PCR; TCRdb holds only in-frame clones, not every one. The table includes tens of thousands of clones, about 93% detected once. This clonotype originated in an adult with an advanced solid tumor such as melanoma, head and neck, liver or kidney cancer. The specimen was CD4+ or CD8+ T cells sorted from blood, collected in a trial of the OX40 agonist ivuxolimab.

CDR3 in DNA: TGTGCCAGCAGTGAAGTGTATCTAGCGGGAGGGACGACCGGGGAGCTGTTTTTT. Amino acid sequence: CASSEVYLAGGTTGELFF. This chain uses TRBV2 with TRBJ2-2; 12 bases fit TRBD2. The length of the CDR3 is 18 residues. J was trimmed by 5 bases and V by 1 base; bases with no gene match: 8. Germline values: CDR1 SNHLY, CDR2 FYNNEI.